The present TCR beta chain was sequenced within a study of blood T cell repertoires in COVID-19 (dated by TCRdb to 2018 to 2021). Regarding the complete study: Samples from collaborators originated in the United States, Italy and Spain and spanned both the acute and convalescent phases of COVID-19. The material from the prospective study consisted of cDNA or gDNA derived from T cells, B-cell-depleted T cells, or PBMCs. Deeply sampled blood TCRbeta repertoires from subjects exposed to, actively infected with, or recovered from COVID-19 were included in the dataset. A freely available public database, intended as a resource for researchers studying the immune response to SARS-CoV-2, is where the repertoires were released. Samples were obtained from the ongoing ImmuneRACE study (first 160 participants) and from 1,254 subjects provided by 6 global collaborators. The sample metadata nearly always contained a de-identified subject ID, COVID-19 status, age in years and sex. Where available, HLA class I and class II types were obtained from metadata supplied by the sample provider rather than from assay-based typing.

Broader findings and caveats from the paper: How much clinical and demographic metadata was included differed by source and by participant, and the metadata was provided uncurated.

The collaborating institutions used their own protocols to collect whole blood in K2EDTA tubes. For TCRbeta analysis, collaborators shipped samples in one of three forms: frozen whole blood, isolated PBMCs, or DNA extracted from either of those sample types. Comments on this clone: Its antigen has not been determined. No much larger clonotype is one base removed from it; base qualities were not supplied.

The germline V gene specifies SGHRS as CDR1 and YFSETQ as CDR2. The cysteine opens and the phenylalanine closes a CDR3 of 20 amino acids. Only the CDR3 part of the read is kept: 60 bases, read in frame from the first base. Trimming removed 4 bases from V and 2 bases from J; the gene matches leave 21 bases unexplained. TCRbeta CDR3 regions were amplified from genomic DNA by means of the immunoSEQ Assay, a bias-controlled multiplex PCR. In the source study's methods: The number of nucleated cells in each sample was estimated from the amplification of reference gene primers within the assay. To quantify the absolute abundance of each unique TCRbeta CDR3 rearrangement, sequence reads were collapsed and filtered. Productive Simpson clonality was computed per sample as the square root of Simpson's diversity index over productive rearrangements. Imported from immuneACCESS, the table was reduced by TCRdb to in-frame sequences with V and J called. These copies leave out some clones; in studies compared against another copy, an unresolved V gene accounts for under half, and the cause of the remainder is not known. Clone size and V and J calls were adopted from that table, with D and trimming inferred from the DNA. This sample comprises roughly 64,000 clones, 65% to 90% of them detected only once. Of the sample, 3.2% is held by the ten largest clones.

The chain uses TRBV5-1 and TRBJ2-7, with TRBD1 matching 10 junction bases. The sequence came from a man aged 50-60 years with active COVID-19. The specimen was peripheral blood. The nucleotides read TGCGCCAGCAGCGGTAAACCCTTCCGTCAGGACAGGGGGGTGGCCTACGAGCAGTACTTC. This encodes CASSGKPFRQDRGVAYEQYF.